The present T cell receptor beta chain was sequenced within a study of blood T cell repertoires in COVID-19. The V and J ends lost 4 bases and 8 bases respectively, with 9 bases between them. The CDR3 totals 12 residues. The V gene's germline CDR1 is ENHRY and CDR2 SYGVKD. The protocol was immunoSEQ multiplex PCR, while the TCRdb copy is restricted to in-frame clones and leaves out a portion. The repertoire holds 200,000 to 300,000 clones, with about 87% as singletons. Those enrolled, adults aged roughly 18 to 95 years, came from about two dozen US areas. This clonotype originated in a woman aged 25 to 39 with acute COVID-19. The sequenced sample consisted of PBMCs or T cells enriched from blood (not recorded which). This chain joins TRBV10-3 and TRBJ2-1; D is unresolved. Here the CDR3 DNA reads TGTGCCATCAGTGCCGGCGGCTATGAGCAGTTCTTC. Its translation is CAISAGGYEQFF.